This T cell receptor (beta chain) was retrieved from a study of T-cell reconstitution after alpha-beta-depleted transplantation in children. Study outcomes and limitations: By about two months after transplant, alpha-beta T cells reportedly arose from several hundred graft clones that had expanded.

A TCRbeta library incorporating unique molecular identifiers was prepared. TCRdb independently ran MiXCR on the PCR reads; one entry per CDR3 protein. The sample carries hundreds of thousands of distinct CDR3 sequences, under 15% recorded once. A note on this clonotype: What it binds is unknown.

Trimming removed 3 bases from V and 6 bases from J, with 17 bases in between. Germline-derived CDR1 and CDR2 are LNHNV and YYDKDF (reference sequence). This CDR3 contains 16 residues. The chain joins TRBV15 to TRBJ2-2; D tentatively fits TRBD1 or TRBD2 (6 bases each). The TCR comes from a male patient aged 5 to 17 who had a stem cell transplant for acute myeloid leukemia, so the T cells may come from the graft donor. This specimen was PBMCs, mostly from graft donor cells, taken 360 days after TCRalphabeta/CD19-depleted stem cell transplant. The CDR3, as DNA: TGTGCCACCAGCAGGGATGGGGGGCGATCAGCCGGGGAGCTGTTTTTT. Translation gives CATSRDGGRSAGELFF.